This entry is about one TCR beta chain. The sample holds one count of this clonotype. The antigen it binds to is not known. The conserved phenylalanine or tryptophan is not found at the CDR3 terminus, so this likely reflects a read error. Hyperthyroidism patients were newly diagnosed, with disease duration under 2 months, and aged 18 to 65 years. Patients were excluded if they had other autoimmune diseases, uncontrolled infections, pregnancy or lactation. Diagnosis relied on clinical symptoms, serum thyroxine, TRAb, thyroid ultrasound and orbital computed tomography. Total RNA was extracted using Trizol reagent, and RNA quality was checked on an Agilent 2100 Bioanalyzer. This specimen comes from a study of Graves' ophthalmopathy and Graves' hyperthyroidism (dated by TCRdb to the late 2010s). At the level of the whole study: A patient counted as having stable hyperthyroidism if there was no progression to ophthalmopathy within 18 months of follow-up. T-cell repertoires of thyroid tissue and blood were compared in 5 or 6 hyperthyroidism patients. For independent validation, a separate cohort was made up of around 18 hyperthyroidism patients plus 17 patients who later progressed from hyperthyroidism to ophthalmopathy. To tell Graves' ophthalmopathy apart from Graves' hyperthyroidism, and to predict which patients would progress to ophthalmopathy, the study relied on TCR beta repertoire signatures. Following sample collection, hyperthyroidism patients were given methimazole at a starting dose of 30 mg daily, and ophthalmopathy patients were given high-dose intravenous methylprednisolone. In total, approximately 140 blood samples were TCR-sequenced: 40 to 45 ophthalmopathy, some 72 hyperthyroidism and some 17 hyperthyroidism-to-ophthalmopathy patients. To explore V-J signatures distinguishing ophthalmopathy from hyperthyroidism, a discovery set of more than 95 patients (43 ophthalmopathy, roughly 56 stable hyperthyroidism) was enrolled.

Overall study results and their limits: No statistical method was used to set the sample size in advance, and the investigators knew which group each participant was assigned to. Ophthalmopathy was separated from stable hyperthyroidism by the 13-signature model with about 88% sensitivity and roughly 82% specificity in cross-validation and with 80%/75% in the test set. In validation, the model predicted ophthalmopathy progression with 70.59% sensitivity and about 73% specificity; some 13 predicted patients were CT-confirmed with GO in a median of around 6 months. Among expanded thyroid clonotypes with frequency above 0.001, most also showed up in blood, which suggests that blood repertoires may reflect the thyroid immune response.

TCR beta CDR3 regions were amplified from RNA transcripts for repertoire sequencing. The first round of RT-PCR was done with HTBI primers and the Qiagen OneStep RT-PCR kit, and was followed by a second round of multiplex PCR, then size selection and purification. Sequencing of the libraries was carried out on an Illumina HiSeq2000 in paired-end mode with 100 bp reads. On the study's bioinformatics: SOAPnuke was used to process the reads, throwing out any read that had adapters, had uncalled bases, had a mean Phred below 15, or lacked an exact constant-primer or identifier match. COPE v1.2.5 was used to merge high-quality paired reads. Each unique nucleotide sequence was treated as a clonotype, and MiTCR v1.1 was used to align the clonotypes to the IMGT TRB V, D and J references. The analysis was limited to V-J combinations with a frequency above 0.0001, which together covered 99.2% of the repertoires. For each V-J combination, a TCR clonal expansion and chaos score was defined as F50 clonal expansion divided by the chaos observed in the TCRdist matrix. Welch's t-statistics and random forest were used to narrow the features down to around 13 V-J combinations, which were then fed into a naive Bayes classifier. The Morisita-Horn index was used to measure how similar the thyroid and blood repertoires were. TCRdb ran its own pipeline on the public reads, namely fastp trimming at Q25 and MiXCR clone calling, and kept in-frame beta chains. Every entry covers one CDR3 protein and lists the most common genes and DNA from its rows. The authors' filters were not applied to this entry. Here the sample has around 1.1 million distinct CDR3 sequences; around a third occur a single time. Around 10% of the sample goes to the ten largest clones.

At the junction V is shortened by 0 bases and J by 6 bases, with 6 bases in between. The CDR3 extends over 13 residues, inclusive of both ends. Only CDR3 DNA is held: 39 bases, read in frame from base 1. As encoded in the germline V gene, CDR1 is SGHTA while CDR2 is FQGNSA. Sequencing input: peripheral blood or thyroid tissue (not recorded which). The clonotype was recovered from an adult man with Graves' hyperthyroidism. This sequence uses TRBV7-2 and TRBJ1-5; tentative D gene TRBD1, with 5 bases matching. The CDR3 loop reads CASSLAGAQPQHL. The DNA is TGTGCCAGCAGCTTAGCAGGGGCTCAGCCCCAGCATCTT.